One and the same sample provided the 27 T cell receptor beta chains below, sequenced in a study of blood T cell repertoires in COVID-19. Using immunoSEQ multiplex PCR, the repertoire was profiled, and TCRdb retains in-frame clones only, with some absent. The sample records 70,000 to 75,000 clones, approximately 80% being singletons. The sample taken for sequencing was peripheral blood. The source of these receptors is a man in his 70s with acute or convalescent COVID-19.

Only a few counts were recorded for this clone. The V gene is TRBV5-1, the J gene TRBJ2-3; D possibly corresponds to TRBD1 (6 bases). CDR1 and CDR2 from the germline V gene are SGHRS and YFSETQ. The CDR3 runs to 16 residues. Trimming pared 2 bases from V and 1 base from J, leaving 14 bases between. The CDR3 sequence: CASSLLQGRGTDTQYF. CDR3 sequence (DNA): TGCGCCAGCAGCTTATTACAGGGTCGAGGCACAGATACGCAGTATTTT.

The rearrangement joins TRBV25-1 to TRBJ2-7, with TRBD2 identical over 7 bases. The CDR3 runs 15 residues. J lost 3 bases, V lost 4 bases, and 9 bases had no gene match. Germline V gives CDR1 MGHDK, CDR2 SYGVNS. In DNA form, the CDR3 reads TGTGCCAGCAGTGCCTCAATACCGGGGGGCTACGAGCAGTACTTC. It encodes CASSASIPGGYEQYF.

The CDR3 here is CASSLAPSDKYEQYF. The CDR3 DNA reads TGTGCCAGCAGCTTGGCCCCTAGCGACAAATACGAGCAGTACTTC. The chain links TRBV5-5 to TRBJ2-7, with D tentatively TRBD2 (6 bases). Germline CDR1 SGHKS, CDR2 YYEKEE (reference sequence). The CDR3 runs to 15 residues. V lost 0 bases, J lost 4 bases, and 14 bases lay in between.

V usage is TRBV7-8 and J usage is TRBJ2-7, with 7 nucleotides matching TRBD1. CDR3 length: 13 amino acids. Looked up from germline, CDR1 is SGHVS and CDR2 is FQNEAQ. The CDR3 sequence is CASSLDRGRGFIV. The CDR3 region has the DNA TGTGCCAGCAGCTTGGATAGGGGGCGCGGGTTTATCGTC.

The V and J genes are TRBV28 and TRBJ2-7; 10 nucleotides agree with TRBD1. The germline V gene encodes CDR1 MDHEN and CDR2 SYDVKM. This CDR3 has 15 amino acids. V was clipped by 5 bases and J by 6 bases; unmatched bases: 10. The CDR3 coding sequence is TGTGCCAGCAGTCTCACCGGGACAGGGGACGGCGAGCAGTACTTC. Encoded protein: CASSLTGTGDGEQYF.

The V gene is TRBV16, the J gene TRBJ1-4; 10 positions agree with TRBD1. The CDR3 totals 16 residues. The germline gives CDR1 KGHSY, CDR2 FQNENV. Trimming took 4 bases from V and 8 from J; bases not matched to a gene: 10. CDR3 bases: TGTGCCAGCAGCCGACCCGACAGGGGGCGCGGAGAAAAACTGTTTTTT. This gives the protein CASSRPDRGRGEKLFF.

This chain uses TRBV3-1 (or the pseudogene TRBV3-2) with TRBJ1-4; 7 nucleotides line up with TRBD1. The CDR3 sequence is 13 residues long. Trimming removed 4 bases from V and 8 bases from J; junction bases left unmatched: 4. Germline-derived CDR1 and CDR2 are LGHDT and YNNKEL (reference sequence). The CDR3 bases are TGTGCCAGCAGCCCCCCAGGGGGAGAAAAACTGTTTTTT. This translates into CASSPPGGEKLFF.

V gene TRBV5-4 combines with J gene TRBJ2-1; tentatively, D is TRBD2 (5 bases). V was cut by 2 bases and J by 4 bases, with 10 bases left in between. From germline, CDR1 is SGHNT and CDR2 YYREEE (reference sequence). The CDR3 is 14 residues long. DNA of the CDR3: TGTGCCAGCAGCTTACGGACGGGATACAATGAGCAGTTCTTC. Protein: CASSLRTGYNEQFF. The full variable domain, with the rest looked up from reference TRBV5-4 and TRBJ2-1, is ETGVTQSPTHLIKTRGQQVTLRCSSQSGHNTVSWYQQALGQGPQFIFQYYREEENGRGNFPPRFSGLQFPNYSSELNVNALELDDSALYLCASSLRTGYNEQFFGPGTRLTVL.

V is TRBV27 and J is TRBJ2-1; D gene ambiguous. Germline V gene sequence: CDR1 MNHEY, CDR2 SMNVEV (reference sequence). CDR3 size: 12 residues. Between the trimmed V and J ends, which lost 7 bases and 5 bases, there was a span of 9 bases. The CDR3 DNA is TGTGCCAGCACCTCGAGGAACAATGAGCAGTTCTTC. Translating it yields CASTSRNNEQFF.

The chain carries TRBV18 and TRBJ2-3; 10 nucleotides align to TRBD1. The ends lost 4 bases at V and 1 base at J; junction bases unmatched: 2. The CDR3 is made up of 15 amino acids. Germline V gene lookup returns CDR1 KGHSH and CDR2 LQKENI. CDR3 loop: CASSRTGGGTDTQYF. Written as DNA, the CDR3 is TGTGCCAGCTCACGGACAGGGGGAGGCACAGATACGCAGTATTTT.

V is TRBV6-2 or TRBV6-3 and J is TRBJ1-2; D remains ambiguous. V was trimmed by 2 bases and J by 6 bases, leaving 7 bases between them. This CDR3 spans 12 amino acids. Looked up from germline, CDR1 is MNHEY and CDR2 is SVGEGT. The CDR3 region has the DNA TGTGCCAGCAGTTACGAGGCGGATGGCTACACCTTC. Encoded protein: CASSYEADGYTF.

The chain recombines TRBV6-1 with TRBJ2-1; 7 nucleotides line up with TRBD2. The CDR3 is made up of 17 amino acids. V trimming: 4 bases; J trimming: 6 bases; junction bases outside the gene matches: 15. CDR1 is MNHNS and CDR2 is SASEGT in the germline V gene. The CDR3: CASSAGVGGRPPNEQFF. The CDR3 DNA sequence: TGTGCCAGCAGTGCCGGGGTGGGCGGGAGACCACCCAATGAGCAGTTCTTC.

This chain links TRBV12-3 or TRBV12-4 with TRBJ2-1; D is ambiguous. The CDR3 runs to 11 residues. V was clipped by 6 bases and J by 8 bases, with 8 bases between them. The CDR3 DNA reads TGTGCCAGCAGCCTTTCCTATGAGCAGTTCTTC. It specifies CASSLSYEQFF.

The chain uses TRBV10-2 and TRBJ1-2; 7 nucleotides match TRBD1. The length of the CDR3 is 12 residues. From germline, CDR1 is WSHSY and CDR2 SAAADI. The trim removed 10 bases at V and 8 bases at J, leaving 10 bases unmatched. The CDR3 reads CATREGAVGYTF. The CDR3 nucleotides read TGCGCCACACGGGAGGGGGCGGTCGGCTACACCTTC.

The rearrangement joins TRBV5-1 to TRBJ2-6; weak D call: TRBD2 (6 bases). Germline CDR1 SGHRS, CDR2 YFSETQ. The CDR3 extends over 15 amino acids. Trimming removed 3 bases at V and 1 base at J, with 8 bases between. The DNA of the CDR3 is TGCGCCAGCAGCTACGGGACTTCTGGGGCCAACGTCCTGACTTTC. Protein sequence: CASSYGTSGANVLTF.

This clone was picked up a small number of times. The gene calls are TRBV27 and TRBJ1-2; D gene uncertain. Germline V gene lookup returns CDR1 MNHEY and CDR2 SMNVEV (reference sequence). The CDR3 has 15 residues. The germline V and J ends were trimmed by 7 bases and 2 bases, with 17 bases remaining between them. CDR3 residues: CASKRKEGRNYGYTF. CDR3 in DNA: TGTGCCAGCAAGAGGAAAGAGGGCCGGAACTATGGCTACACCTTC.

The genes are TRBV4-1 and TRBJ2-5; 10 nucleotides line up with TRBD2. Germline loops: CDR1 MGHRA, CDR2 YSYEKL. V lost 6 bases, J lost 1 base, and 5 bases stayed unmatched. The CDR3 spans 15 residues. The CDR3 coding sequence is TGCGCCAGCAGATCGACTAGCGGGCTCCAAGAGACCCAGTACTTC. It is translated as CASRSTSGLQETQYF.

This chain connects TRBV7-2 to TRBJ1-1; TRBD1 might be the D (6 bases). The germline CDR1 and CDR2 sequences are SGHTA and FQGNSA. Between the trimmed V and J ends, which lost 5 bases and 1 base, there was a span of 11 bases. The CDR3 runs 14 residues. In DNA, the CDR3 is TGTGCCAGCAGCCTTAGGACAGCGAACACTGAAGCTTTCTTT. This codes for CASSLRTANTEAFF.

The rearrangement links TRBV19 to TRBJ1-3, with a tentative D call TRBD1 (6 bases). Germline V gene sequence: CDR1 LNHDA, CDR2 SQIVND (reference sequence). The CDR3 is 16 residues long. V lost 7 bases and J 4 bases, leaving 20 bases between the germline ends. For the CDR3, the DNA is TGTGCCAGTATCGACGAGCGGGGGGCGAGGGGAAACACCATATATTTT. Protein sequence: CASIDERGARGNTIYF.

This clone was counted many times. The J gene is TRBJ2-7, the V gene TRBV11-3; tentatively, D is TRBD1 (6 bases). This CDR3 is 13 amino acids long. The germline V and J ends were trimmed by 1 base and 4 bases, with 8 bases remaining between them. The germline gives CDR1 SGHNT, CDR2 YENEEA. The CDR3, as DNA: TGTGCCAGCAGCTTAGGGGACAAGTACGAGCAGTACTTC. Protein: CASSLGDKYEQYF.

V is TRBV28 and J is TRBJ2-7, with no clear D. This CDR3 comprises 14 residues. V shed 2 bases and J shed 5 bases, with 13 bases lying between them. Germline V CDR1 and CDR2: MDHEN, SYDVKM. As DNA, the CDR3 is TGTGCCAGCAGTTTAGCCGCCAGGCCAAACGAGCAGTACTTC. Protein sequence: CASSLAARPNEQYF. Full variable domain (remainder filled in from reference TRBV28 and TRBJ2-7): DVKVTQSSRYLVKRTGEKVFLECVQDMDHENMFWYRQDPGLGLRLIYFSYDVKMKEKGDIPEGYSVSREKKERFSLILESASTNQTSMYLCASSLAARPNEQYFGPGTRLTVT.

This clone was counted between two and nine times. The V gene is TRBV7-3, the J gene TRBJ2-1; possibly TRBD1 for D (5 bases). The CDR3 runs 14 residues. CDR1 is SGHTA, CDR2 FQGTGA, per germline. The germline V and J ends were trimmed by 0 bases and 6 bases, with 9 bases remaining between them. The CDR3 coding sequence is TGTGCCAGCAGCTTAACACAGGAAGCCAATGAGCAGTTCTTC. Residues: CASSLTQEANEQFF.

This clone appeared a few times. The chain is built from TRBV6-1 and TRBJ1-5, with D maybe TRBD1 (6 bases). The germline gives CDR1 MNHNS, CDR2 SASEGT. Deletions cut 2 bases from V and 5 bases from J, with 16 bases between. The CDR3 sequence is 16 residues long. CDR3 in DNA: TGTGCCAGCAGTGAAAATATGGACAGAACTCATCAGCCCCAGCATTTT. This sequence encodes CASSENMDRTHQPQHF.

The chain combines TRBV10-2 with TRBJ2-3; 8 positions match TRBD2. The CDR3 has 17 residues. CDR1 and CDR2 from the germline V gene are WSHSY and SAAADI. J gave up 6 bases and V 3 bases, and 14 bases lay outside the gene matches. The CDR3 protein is CASSDAWRGDLGDTQYF. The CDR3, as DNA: TGCGCCAGCAGTGATGCATGGCGGGGGGATTTAGGGGATACGCAGTATTTT.

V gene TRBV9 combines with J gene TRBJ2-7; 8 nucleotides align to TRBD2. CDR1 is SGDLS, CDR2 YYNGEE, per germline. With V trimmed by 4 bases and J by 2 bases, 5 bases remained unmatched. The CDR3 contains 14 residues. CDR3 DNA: TGTGCCAGCAGCCTTAGCGGGAAAACCTACGAGCAGTACTTC. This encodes CASSLSGKTYEQYF.

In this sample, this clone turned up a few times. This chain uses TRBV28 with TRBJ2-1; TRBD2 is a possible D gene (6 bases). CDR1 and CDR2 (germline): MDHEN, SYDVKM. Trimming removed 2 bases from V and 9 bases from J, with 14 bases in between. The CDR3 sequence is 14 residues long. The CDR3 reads CASSLRGAPGEQFF. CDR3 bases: TGTGCCAGCAGTTTACGCGGGGCGCCCGGTGAGCAGTTCTTC.

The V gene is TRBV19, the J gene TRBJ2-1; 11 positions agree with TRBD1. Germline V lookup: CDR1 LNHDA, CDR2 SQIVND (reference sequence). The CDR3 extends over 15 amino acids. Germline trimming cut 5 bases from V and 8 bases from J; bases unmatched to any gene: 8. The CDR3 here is CASSSGTGGPDEQFF. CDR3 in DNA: TGTGCCAGTAGTTCCGGGACAGGGGGTCCCGATGAGCAGTTCTTC. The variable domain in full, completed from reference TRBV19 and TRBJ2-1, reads DGGITQSPKYLFRKEGQNVTLSCEQNLNHDAMYWYRQDPGQGLRLIYYSQIVNDFQKGDIAEGYSVSREKKESFPLTVTSAQKNPTAFYLCASSSGTGGPDEQFFGPGTRLTVL.